A selection of T cell receptor beta chains follows, all from one sample in a study of T cell repertoires in aging, cancer and after chemotherapy. TCRdb redid the calling of the multiplex PCR reads with MiXCR, one entry per CDR3 protein. This sample has over a thousand distinct CDR3 sequences, with 25% to 30% found just once. The specimen sequenced was blood. Every receptor here comes from a human donor with a blood cancer. CDR3s include the opening cysteine and the closing phenylalanine or tryptophan.

j_gene,v_gene,CDR3aa
TRBJ2-7,TRBV15,CATSSGRGYEQYF
TRBJ2-7,TRBV19,CASSIDRENEQYF
TRBJ2-7,TRBV20-1,CSARGVDLSYEQYF
TRBJ2-7,TRBV4-3,CASSQDGLGEQYF
TRBJ2-1,TRBV20-1,CSARVAGPYNEQFF
TRBJ2-7,TRBV5-4,CASSRPRRTGSYEQYF
TRBJ2-3,TRBV29-1,CSAKEGGSTDTKYF
TRBJ2-1,TRBV6-5,CASSRLAGGDNEQFF
TRBJ2-1,TRBV6-6,CASSYSDRFQFF
TRBJ2-7,TRBV27,CASSSEAAGGYEQYF
TRBJ1-1,TRBV19,CASSRGIAEAFF
TRBJ1-2,TRBV19,CASSIRDYGYTF
TRBJ2-5,TRBV20-1,CSVPSAGRETQYF
TRBJ2-7,TRBV5-1,CASSSSTGGVYEQYF
TRBJ2-1,TRBV19,CASTNWGGDEQFF
TRBJ2-1,TRBV4-2,CASSQDIVAGQGYNEQFF
TRBJ2-7,TRBV20-1,CSARASSGGSLWYEQYF
TRBJ2-7,TRBV30,CAWKGAGGEQYF
TRBJ2-7,TRBV5-5,CASSLAGSTSSYEQYF
TRBJ2-2,TRBV7-2,CASSLGPIRQGNTGELFF
TRBJ2-7,TRBV5-5,CASTSGGRVDEQYF
TRBJ1-2,TRBV4-2,CASSQGTEFNYGYTF
TRBJ2-7,TRBV6-5,CASSRTGTGSLYEQYF
TRBJ1-2,TRBV12-3/TRBV12-4,CASSFEDRRHYTF
TRBJ1-6,TRBV11-3,CASSLEGNSPLHF
TRBJ1-2,TRBV25-1,CASQGGTNIYGYTF
TRBJ1-3,TRBV6-2/TRBV6-3,CASSKGQLSGNTIYF
TRBJ2-3,TRBV4-3,CASSRFRGAELRTDTQYF
TRBJ1-3,TRBV4-3,CASSQDLGTSDTIYF
TRBJ1-1,TRBV6-2/TRBV6-3,CASSLPQGRNTEAFF
TRBJ2-7,TRBV6-6,CASSYSSWGGYVQYF
TRBJ2-1,TRBV24-1,CATSPPGQGGYNEQFF
TRBJ2-1,TRBV5-8,CASSPFRTSGKQFF
TRBJ1-6,TRBV4-2,CASSQKLRDSYNSPLHF
TRBJ2-3,TRBV24-1,CATSDFGGTDTDTQYF
TRBJ2-1,TRBV6-5,CASSRLAGGGNEQFF
TRBJ2-7,TRBV19,CASSHPGLAGGDEQYF
TRBJ2-5,TRBV6-6,CASATLRRSQETQYF
TRBJ1-3,TRBV12-3/TRBV12-4,CASSLRRIENTIYF
TRBJ2-1,TRBV19,CASNPGLAGGGEQFF
TRBJ2-7,TRBV19,CASSEGIAGGPWNEQYF
TRBJ2-7,TRBV6-2/TRBV6-3,CASRLARGDTYEQYF
TRBJ2-3,TRBV14,CASSQERHSGDWREETDTQYF
TRBJ2-6,TRBV5-4,CASSLGASGHYSEANVLSF
TRBJ2-7,TRBV6-5,CAGGGVYEQYF
TRBJ1-2,TRBV30,CAWSAGGKYGYTF
TRBJ2-2,TRBV11-2,CASSLLRESANTGELFF
TRBJ2-2,TRBV19,CASKGQMGTGELFF
TRBJ2-1,TRBV20-1,CSAIGTSQGEQFF
TRBJ1-1,TRBV30,CAWRGGENTEAFF
TRBJ2-2,TRBV6-1,CASSGAGFATGELFF
TRBJ2-1,TRBV28,CASSRAGLASYNEQFF
TRBJ2-1,TRBV6-5,CASSYYGWRGVENEQFF
TRBJ1-1,TRBV5-5,CASSFEGVTEAFF